This entry features one T cell receptor beta chain sequence. These data come from a study of T cells expressing NK-cell markers. For the study at large: Serological testing identified seven of the eight sequenced donors as HCMV-seropositive and one as seronegative.

TCRdb reprocessed the 5' RACE reads, keeping one entry per CDR3 protein, no DNA. The sample holds some 140,000 distinct CDR3 sequences. The CDR3 contains 16 residues. The germline gives CDR1 MGHRA, CDR2 YSYEKL. The sequence was obtained from a woman aged 50 to 60 in good health. The sequenced sample was blood T cells: a sorted CD56 or NKG2C T cell subset, CD4+ or CD8+ T cells, or bulk PBMC T cells (not recorded which). The rearrangement joins TRBV4-1 to TRBJ2-2; TCRdb reports TRBD1, a call that lacks DNA to check it against. This chain's CDR3 is CASSQSGTGHTGELFF.